Reported below is one T cell receptor (beta chain). The antigen remains undetermined. The data are from a study of CXCR3-negative and CXCR3-positive naive CD8 T cells. This CDR3 is built from 15 residues. Study-wide results and caveats: Naive CXCR3-negative and CXCR3-positive cells had similar TRBV-TRBJ usage; memory differed. Relative to CXCR3-negative naive cells, CXCR3-positive naive cells had more hydrophobic TRB CDR3s.

The authors prepared UMI-labeled TRB cDNA libraries by 5' RACE. After re-calling the 5' RACE reads, TCRdb lists one entry per CDR3 protein, DNA absent. The data show 100,000 to 150,000 distinct CDR3 sequences, and the top ten clones hold 0.5% to 0.75%. CD45RO-CCR7+CD27+CD95- expression identified naive CD8+ T cells. Input material: naive CXCR3+ CD8+ T cells from blood. The sample's subset: CD45RO-CCR7+CD27+CD95- naive CD8+ T cells expressing CXCR3 (TNR3+). The receptor's source is a human donor in good health. Some clones in this sample may be carry-over from other donors' samples. V is TRBV12-3 or TRBV12-4 and J is TRBJ2-5; TCRdb's D call of TRBD1 is untestable without DNA. The CDR3 loop is CASSPPYRDGETQYF.